The source of this T cell receptor (beta chain) is a study of beta chain features in type 1 diabetes. Expressed TCRB transcripts got sequenced, as all isolated RNA was reverse transcribed. The repertoire was sequenced with immunoSEQ multiplex PCR; TCRdb's copy has only in-frame clones and lacks some. The table lists roughly 400,000 clones, roughly 14% of them singletons. This clone was counted only a few times. Sample: naive CD4+ T cells from blood. This receptor was obtained from a man aged 25-45 years in good health.

CDR3 amino acids: CASSLAGAGKYEQYF. The CDR3 DNA reads TGTGCCAGCAGTTTGGCGGGAGCGGGGAAATACGAGCAGTACTTC. The rearrangement links TRBV27 to TRBJ2-7; 7 bases agree with TRBD2. This CDR3 is 15 amino acids long. Trimming took 3 bases from V and 4 from J; bases not matched to a gene: 9. The V gene's germline CDR1 is MNHEY and CDR2 SMNVEV (reference sequence).